These T cell receptor beta chains were read from a single sample in a study of regulatory dendritic cells for organ transplantation. Which antigens these TCRs recognize remains unknown. The repertoire was sequenced with immunoSEQ multiplex PCR; TCRdb's copy has only in-frame clones and lacks some. The repertoire holds approximately 12,000 clones, with approximately 79% as singletons. Sequenced input: naive CD8+ T cells from blood cultured with regulatory dendritic cells. The origin of the receptors is a human donor in good health. The CDR3 runs from the conserved cysteine through the conserved F or W. The D gene is left open where the match is weak. A clone size is listed for some rows: how often the clone was seen (once, few, many), or a class if it is expanded.

NA | NA | TRBJ2-2 | TRBV19 | TGTGCCAGTAGTATGAACGGGGTTAAATCCGGGGAGCTGTTTTTT | CASSMNGVKSGELFF
once | NA | TRBJ2-1 | TRBV29-1 | TGCAGCGTTGATGGTCATAGCGGTTTTACTTCGGAGCAGTTCTTC | CSVDGHSGFTSEQFF
NA | TRBD1 | TRBJ1-1 | TRBV7-8 | TGTGCCAGCAGCTTAGTTTCGATGGGTGACAGGGGCTCTGAAGCTTTCTTT | CASSLVSMGDRGSEAFF
once | NA | TRBJ2-7 | TRBV11-3 | TGTGCCAGCAGCTTAGAGTTCCCGGGGTCCTACGAGCAGTACTTC | CASSLEFPGSYEQYF
once | TRBD2 | TRBJ2-1 | TRBV6-5 | TGTGCCAGCAGCCCCGGGACTAGCGGGGGTGATGAGCAGTTCTTC | CASSPGTSGGDEQFF
few | NA | TRBJ1-1 | TRBV5-6 | TGTGCCAGCAGCTTGGGTAGAGTCATGAACACTGAAGCTTTCTTT | CASSLGRVMNTEAFF
few | TRBD1 | TRBJ1-5 | TRBV5-1 | TGCGCCAGCAGCTTGGGACAGGGTGACAATCAGCCCCAGCATTTT | CASSLGQGDNQPQHF
NA | NA | TRBJ1-1 | TRBV7-9 | TGTGCCAGCAGCTTAGTCCGGAACACTGAAGCTTTCTTT | CASSLVRNTEAFF
NA | NA | TRBJ2-2 | TRBV6-5 | TGTGCCAGCAGCCCTACAGGGAACACCGGGGAGCTGTTTTTT | CASSPTGNTGELFF
once | TRBD1 | TRBJ1-2 | TRBV27 | TGTGCCAGCAGAGGCTTGGACAGGGACGTGAGCGGCTACACCTTC | CASRGLDRDVSGYTF
NA | NA | TRBJ1-4 | TRBV5-6 | TGTGCCAGCAGTGGTCGAGAGGCAACTAATGAAAAACTGTTTTTT | CASSGREATNEKLFF
NA | NA | TRBJ1-2 | TRBV29-1 | TGCAGCGTTGAAGGGCCGGGGTCTGGCTACACCTTC | CSVEGPGSGYTF
NA | TRBD2 | TRBJ2-5 | TRBV6-5 | TGTGCCAGCAGGGCCGGACTAGCACTCCAAGAGACCCAGTACTTC | CASRAGLALQETQYF
NA | TRBD1 | TRBJ2-1 | TRBV29-1 | TGCAGCGGTCAACAGGGGTTATCGAATGAGCAGTTCTTC | CSGQQGLSNEQFF
NA | NA | TRBJ1-1 | TRBV4-3 | TGCGCCAGCAGCCAAGACCGGGGTGCCACTGAAGCTTTCTTT | CASSQDRGATEAFF